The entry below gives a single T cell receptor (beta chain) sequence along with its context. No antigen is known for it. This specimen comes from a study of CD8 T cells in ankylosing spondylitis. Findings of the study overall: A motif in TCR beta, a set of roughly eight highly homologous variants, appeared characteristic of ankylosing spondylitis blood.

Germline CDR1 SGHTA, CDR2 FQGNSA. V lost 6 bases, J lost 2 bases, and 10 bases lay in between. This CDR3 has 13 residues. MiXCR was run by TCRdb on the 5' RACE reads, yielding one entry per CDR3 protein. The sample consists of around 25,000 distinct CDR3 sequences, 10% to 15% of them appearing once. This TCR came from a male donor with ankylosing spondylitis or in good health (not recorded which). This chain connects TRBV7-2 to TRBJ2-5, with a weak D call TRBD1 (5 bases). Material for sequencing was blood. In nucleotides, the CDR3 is TGTGCCAGCAGACGAGGACATCAAGAGACCCAGTACTTC. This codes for CASRRGHQETQYF.